Below are 6 T cell receptor beta chains sequenced from a single sample in a study of T cell responses to AZD1222 COVID-19 vaccine. TCRdb keeps only in-frame clones here, not all; method: immunoSEQ multiplex PCR. The sample shows some 130,000 clones, around nine tenths of them seen only once. This specimen was peripheral blood, taken on day 0 of AZD1222 vaccination. These receptors all come from an adult in good health.

This clone appeared a few times. V is TRBV27 and J is TRBJ2-6; D is unclear. Trimming shortened V by 7 bases and J by 2 bases, and 9 bases separated the two germline ends. CDR1 and CDR2 from the germline V gene are MNHEY and SMNVEV (reference sequence). The CDR3 has 14 amino acids. The DNA for the CDR3 is TGTGCCAGCAATCCTTTCGCTGGGGCCAACGTCCTGACTTTC. Encoded protein: CASNPFAGANVLTF.

The V call is TRBV5-1, the J call TRBJ2-3; 9 bases line up with TRBD2. The CDR3 covers 17 residues. Germline V gene sequence: CDR1 SGHRS, CDR2 YFSETQ. With V trimmed by 0 bases and J by 3 bases, 8 bases remained unmatched. CDR3 protein: CASSLAIFAGGTDTQYF. CDR3 DNA: TGCGCCAGCAGCTTGGCCATTTTCGCGGGAGGGACAGATACGCAGTATTTT.

The chain recombines TRBV2 with TRBJ1-4; unclear D gene. Trimming removed 6 bases from V and 3 bases from J, with 11 bases in between. CDR1 SNHLY and CDR2 FYNNEI come from the germline V gene. This CDR3 has 14 residues. For the CDR3, the DNA is TGTGCCAGCAGACCCGGGGTCCCTAATGAAAAACTGTTTTTT. Its protein product is CASRPGVPNEKLFF. Full variable domain (missing parts from reference TRBV2 and TRBJ1-4): EPEVTQTPSHQVTQMGQEVILRCVPISNHLYFYWYRQILGQKVEFLVSFYNNEISEKSEIFDDQFSVERPDGSNFTLKIRSTKLEDSAMYFCASRPGVPNEKLFFGSGTQLSVL.

The gene calls are TRBV5-6 and TRBJ2-7; D is uncertain. Per germline, CDR1 SGHDT and CDR2 YYEEEE. The ends were cut back, 3 bases at V and 2 bases at J, with 6 bases in the middle. The CDR3 spans 12 residues. The DNA for the CDR3 is TGTGCCAGCAGCTGGGGTACCTACGAGCAGTACTTC. Translated, it gives CASSWGTYEQYF.

The V gene is TRBV7-9, the J gene TRBJ2-1, with TRBD2 as a possible D gene (6 bases). The CDR3 is made up of 14 amino acids. Per the germline V gene, CDR1 is SEHNR and CDR2 is FQNEAQ (reference sequence). V was cut by 6 bases and J by 7 bases, with 16 bases left in between. CDR3 region: CASRPDYFGNEQFF. The CDR3 DNA sequence: TGTGCCAGCAGACCGGACTATTTTGGGAATGAGCAGTTCTTC.

The rearrangement joins TRBV5-1 to TRBJ1-3; D unclear. Germline loops: CDR1 SGHRS, CDR2 YFSETQ. Trimming pared 0 bases from V and 0 bases from J, leaving 7 bases between. The CDR3 loop spans 15 amino acids. Written as DNA, the CDR3 is TGCGCCAGCAGCTTGGAGGTCCCCTCTGGAAACACCATATATTTT. This codes for CASSLEVPSGNTIYF.